This is a list of T cell receptor beta chains from one sample in a study of control samples from healthy donors and cancer patients. TCRdb's table, derived via immunoSEQ multiplex PCR, lists solely in-frame clones and lacks some. The repertoire holds tens of thousands of clones, with roughly 87% as singletons. Material for sequencing was PBMCs. These receptors were collected from a man in his 60s with head and neck cancer. Both conserved end residues are part of each CDR3. Each record gives: D gene, J gene, clone size, V gene, CDR3 protein, CDR3 DNA. D genes are given only for firm matches. The size entry is marked missing in some rows and otherwise reads once, few, many or a size class.

D: .; J: TRBJ2-7; size: .; V: TRBV30; CDR3: CAWSVWGTEQYF; DNA: TGTGCCTGGAGTGTATGGGGGACCGAGCAGTACTTC
D: .; J: TRBJ2-7; size: once; V: TRBV18; CDR3: CASSPVLGEREQYF; DNA: TGTGCCAGCTCACCGGTTCTGGGAGAACGCGAGCAGTACTTC
D: .; J: TRBJ2-2; size: .; V: TRBV6-2/TRBV6-3; CDR3: CASSYGPTNTGELFF; DNA: TGTGCCAGCAGTTACGGACCCACGAACACCGGGGAGCTGTTTTTT
D: .; J: TRBJ2-3; size: .; V: TRBV7-9; CDR3: CASSIRGTTDTQYF; DNA: TGTGCCAGCAGCATAAGGGGGACGACAGATACGCAGTATTTT
D: TRBD2; J: TRBJ2-2; size: once; V: TRBV27; CDR3: CASSLSSGSPAYTGELFF; DNA: TGTGCCAGCAGTTTGTCTAGCGGGAGCCCCGCGTACACCGGGGAGCTGTTTTTT
D: .; J: TRBJ2-1; size: .; V: TRBV2; CDR3: CASSRDSYNEQFF; DNA: TGTGCCAGCAGCAGGGACTCCTACAATGAGCAGTTCTTC
D: TRBD2; J: TRBJ2-1; size: once; V: TRBV3-1/TRBV3-2; CDR3: CASSQALGGLEANEQFF; DNA: TGTGCCAGCAGCCAAGCCCTAGGGGGACTAGAGGCCAATGAGCAGTTCTTC
D: .; J: TRBJ2-1; size: .; V: TRBV7-9; CDR3: CASSLPGSSYNEQFF; DNA: TGTGCCAGCAGCTTACCAGGTTCCTCCTACAATGAGCAGTTCTTC
D: .; J: TRBJ1-1; size: few; V: TRBV6-7; CDR3: CASSPISPGPSGAEAFF; DNA: TGTGCCAGCAGTCCAATATCCCCCGGACCCTCGGGCGCTGAAGCTTTCTTT
D: TRBD1; J: TRBJ1-6; size: .; V: TRBV19; CDR3: CASSKQGAGEARSPLHF; DNA: TGTGCCAGTAGCAAGCAGGGGGCTGGCGAAGCTCGTTCACCCCTCCACTTT
D: TRBD2; J: TRBJ2-5; size: once; V: TRBV12-3/TRBV12-4; CDR3: CASSSSGETQYF; DNA: TGTGCCAGCAGTTCTAGCGGGGAGACCCAGTACTTC
D: .; J: TRBJ2-7; size: .; V: TRBV24-1; CDR3: CATSDTTSSYEQYF; DNA: TGTGCCACCAGTGATACGACTAGCTCCTACGAGCAGTACTTC
D: TRBD1; J: TRBJ1-3; size: once; V: TRBV4-3; CDR3: CASSQQTGVLGNTIYF; DNA: TGCGCCAGCAGCCAACAAACAGGGGTTCTGGGAAACACCATATATTTT
D: .; J: TRBJ1-1; size: .; V: TRBV19; CDR3: CASSKGHLNTEAFF; DNA: TGTGCCAGTAGTAAGGGACATTTGAACACTGAAGCTTTCTTT
D: TRBD2; J: TRBJ2-1; size: once; V: TRBV7-9; CDR3: CASSQTPGLAGTVGEQFF; DNA: TGTGCCAGCAGCCAAACCCCTGGGCTAGCGGGAACGGTCGGTGAGCAGTTCTTC
D: TRBD2; J: TRBJ2-1; size: few; V: TRBV9; CDR3: CASRSSGTSSYNEQFF; DNA: TGTGCCAGCAGGTCTAGCGGGACCAGCTCCTACAATGAGCAGTTCTTC
D: TRBD1; J: TRBJ2-5; size: .; V: TRBV11-2; CDR3: CASSLQGDVATQYF; DNA: TGTGCCAGCAGCTTACAGGGGGACGTGGCGACCCAGTACTTC
D: .; J: TRBJ2-7; size: .; V: TRBV5-4; CDR3: CASSNEIGKTYEQYF; DNA: TGTGCCAGCAGCAATGAGATAGGCAAAACCTACGAGCAGTACTTC
D: TRBD1; J: TRBJ1-5; size: .; V: TRBV4-1; CDR3: CASSPRAGGSNQPQHF; DNA: TGCGCCAGCAGCCCCCGGGCAGGGGGAAGCAATCAGCCCCAGCATTTT
D: TRBD1; J: TRBJ2-7; size: .; V: TRBV7-2; CDR3: CASTLGQGPRISYEQYF; DNA: TGTGCCAGCACCCTAGGACAGGGGCCCAGGATCTCCTACGAGCAGTACTTC
D: .; J: TRBJ2-7; size: once; V: TRBV4-2; CDR3: CASSQGTLTRDEQYF; DNA: TGTGCCAGCAGCCAGGGCACTCTAACGCGGGACGAGCAGTACTTC